The clone carrying this T cell receptor (beta chain) was detected only a few times. As yet, its antigen is unknown. The sample is drawn from a study of cytomegalovirus exposure and HLA in healthy donors. The overall study: In terms of ancestry, the Caucasian-associated cluster contained roughly 81% of the roughly 400 genotyped donors.

Study results and limitations: Testing in vitro showed a few CMV-associated chains specific for CMV antigens. Association with HLA alleles at 0.05 false discovery rate was found for some 18,000 TCR beta sequences in a later analysis.

The PCR contained 60 Vbeta and 13 Jbeta primers. Clones were sequenced by immunoSEQ multiplex PCR, and TCRdb holds only the in-frame ones, with some missing. The sample includes hundreds of thousands of clones, about 80% seen only once; the top ten take over 0.5%. This CDR3 is 13 amino acids long. Germline V gene data show CDR1 as SGHNT and CDR2 as YYREEE (reference sequence). V lost 4 bases and J 5 bases, leaving 12 bases between the germline ends. The genes are TRBV5-4 and TRBJ2-5; perhaps TRBD2 as D (6 bases). The sequenced material came from PBMCs. This TCR was sampled from a woman in her 40s in good health and CMV-seronegative. The CDR3 DNA reads TGTGCCAGCAGCCCGGGGGTGGCGGAGACCCAGTACTTC. Translated, it gives CASSPGVAETQYF.